Listed below are T cell receptor beta chains from one sample, sequenced in a study of neurological immune-mediated disorders. TCRdb ran MiXCR on the 5' RACE reads and lists one entry per CDR3 protein. Altogether roughly 70,000 distinct CDR3 sequences are present, less than 4% being singletons, with the ten largest covering 1% to 1.5%. The specimen was PBMCs. The source of these receptors is a man younger than 40 with multiple sclerosis. Both conserved end residues are trimmed from each CDR3. Fields, in order: V gene, CDR3 protein.

>TRBV9
ASSVGGGRTNTEAF
>TRBV5-1
ASSLVARSYEQY
>TRBV5-1
ASSPGTGNEQY
>TRBV5-1
ASSLDPGNEKLF
>TRBV5-5
ASSPWRGTDTQY
>TRBV10-3
AISATGGSGNQPQH
>TRBV4-3
AASIAGGPADTQY
>TRBV4-1
ASSQEGYNNYGYT
>TRBV20-1
SARVEGGYGYT
>TRBV6-6
ASSYPGAYEQY
>TRBV12-3/TRBV12-4
ASSFLGGVRDYEQY
>TRBV5-1
ASSLDGAATNEKLF
>TRBV7-9
AAGGGNGYT
>TRBV6-5
ATGRGRYEQY
>TRBV7-2
ATKSRQGSHETQY
>TRBV5-1
ASSPGPGQGAADTQY
>TRBV6-2/TRBV6-3
ASYGESYEQY
>TRBV6-2/TRBV6-3
ASSWTGVNQPQH
>TRBV9
ASSAQGDQPQH